This T cell receptor (beta chain) was retrieved from a study of cytomegalovirus exposure and HLA in healthy donors. The CDR3 is 11 residues long. V lost 4 bases and J 5 bases, leaving 6 bases between the germline ends. The germline gives CDR1 LNHDA, CDR2 SQIVND (reference sequence). The PCR used 60 Vbeta and 13 Jbeta primers. TCRdb keeps only in-frame clones here, not all; method: immunoSEQ multiplex PCR. This sample has over 110,000 clones, with 79% found just once. Sequenced: PBMCs. This chain connects TRBV19 to TRBJ2-7; D is unresolved. This clonotype originated in a man in his late teens or twenties in good health and CMV-seronegative. The CDR3 DNA is TGTGCCAGTAGTAACATCCACGAGCAGTACTTC. Encoded protein: CASSNIHEQYF. The full variable domain, in which reference TRBV19 and TRBJ2-7 provide the parts outside the CDR3, is DGGITQSPKYLFRKEGQNVTLSCEQNLNHDAMYWYRQDPGQGLRLIYYSQIVNDFQKGDIAEGYSVSREKKESFPLTVTSAQKNPTAFYLCASSNIHEQYFGPGTRLTVT.